The entry that follows covers one TCR beta chain sequence. The read terminates 3 residues before the CDR3 end, so the remaining end is supplied by the germline J gene. Data came from immunoSEQ multiplex PCR; TCRdb stores just in-frame clones and leaves some out. The ten most abundant clones cover 15% to 20% of a sample with fewer than 30,000 clones. Dot-blot hybridization genotyped cervical HPV amplified with MY09/MY11 PCR. The sample comes from a study of T cells in women clearing cervical HPV infection. Whole-study context: Controls gave blood once infection was undetectable; cases at lesion identification.

Germline-derived CDR1 and CDR2 are SNHLY and FYNNEI. The CDR3 has 15 residues. The chain recombines TRBV2 with TRBJ2-3; TRBD2 aligns across 8 bases. The TCR was taken from a woman between 18 and 75 years old with a cervical HPV16 infection that either progressed to CIN3+ or cleared (not recorded which). Sequenced material: blood buffy coat. The CDR3 bases that were read are TGTGCCAGCAGAGCGTCGGGGGGGGCAAAAGAGACG. As protein: CASRASGGAKET. The CDR3 as a whole reads CASRASGGAKETQYF.